This T cell receptor (beta chain) was obtained from a study of CD8+CD57+ T cells in acquired aplastic anemia. Overall study: Some 9.9 million reads, on average, were obtained for CD4+ cells from healthy donors.

The CDR3 covers 12 residues. Trimming removed 9 bases at V and 4 bases at J, with 9 bases between. The germline CDR1 and CDR2 sequences are KGHDR and SFDVKD. TCR beta VDJ combinations and CDR3 sequences were profiled from genomic DNA. Each CDR3 protein gets one entry after TCRdb re-called the reads with MiXCR. Of approximately 45,000 distinct CDR3 sequences listed, around 70% were seen once; the top ten hold around a third. This chain joins TRBV24-1 and TRBJ1-5; D unclear. Sequences were obtained from sorted CD4+, CD8+, or CD8+CD57+ T cells (not recorded which) from PBMCs. The receptor comes from a human donor in good health, serving as a control. CDR3 in DNA: TGTGCCACCGCCCGAGGGAATCAGCCCCAGCATTTT. This sequence encodes CATARGNQPQHF.